This TCR beta chain was sequenced in a study of preoperative IRX-2 immunotherapy in early breast cancer. Treatment described: preoperative locoregional IRX-2 cytokine immunotherapy. Patients received preoperative, locoregional IRX-2 cytokine immunotherapy in a phase Ib study. TCRdb's table, derived via immunoSEQ multiplex PCR, lists solely in-frame clones and lacks some. Of tens of thousands of clones listed, roughly 86% are singletons. The CDR3 sequence is 18 residues long. The gene calls are TRBV7-5 and TRBJ2-3; the D call TRBD2 from the table was never checked on the DNA. TRBV7-5 is shown as a pseudogene. Material: tumor tissue, obtained after IRX-2 immunotherapy. The sequence derives from a human donor with breast cancer. The CDR3 is CASSNHPRASGSTDTQYF. Written as DNA, the CDR3 is TGTGCCAGCAGCAATCATCCTCGGGCTAGCGGATCCACAGATACGCAGTATTTT.